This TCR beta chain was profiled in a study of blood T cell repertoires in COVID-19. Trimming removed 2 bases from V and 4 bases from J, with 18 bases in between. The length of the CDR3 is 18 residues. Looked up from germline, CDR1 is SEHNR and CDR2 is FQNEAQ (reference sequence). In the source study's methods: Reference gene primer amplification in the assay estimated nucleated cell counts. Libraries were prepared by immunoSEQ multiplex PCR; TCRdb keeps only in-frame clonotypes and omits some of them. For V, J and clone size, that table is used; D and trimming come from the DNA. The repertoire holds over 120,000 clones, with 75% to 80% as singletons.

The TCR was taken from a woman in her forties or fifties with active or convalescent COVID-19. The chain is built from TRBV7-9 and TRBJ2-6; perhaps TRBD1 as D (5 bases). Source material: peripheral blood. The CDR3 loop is CASSLYSGLPLGANVLTF. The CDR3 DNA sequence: TGTGCCAGCAGCTTATACTCAGGGCTCCCTCTGGGGGCCAACGTCCTGACTTTC.